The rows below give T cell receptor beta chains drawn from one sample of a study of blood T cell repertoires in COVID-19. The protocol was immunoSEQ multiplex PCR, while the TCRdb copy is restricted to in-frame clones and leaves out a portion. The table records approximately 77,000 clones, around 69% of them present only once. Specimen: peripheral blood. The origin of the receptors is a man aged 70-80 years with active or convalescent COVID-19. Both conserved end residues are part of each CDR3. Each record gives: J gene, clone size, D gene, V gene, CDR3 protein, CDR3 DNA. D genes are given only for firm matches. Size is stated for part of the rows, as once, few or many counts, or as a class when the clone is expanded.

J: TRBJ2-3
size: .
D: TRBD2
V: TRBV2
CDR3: CASGLAGSTDTQYF
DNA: TGTGCCAGCGGACTAGCGGGGTCTACAGATACGCAGTATTTT

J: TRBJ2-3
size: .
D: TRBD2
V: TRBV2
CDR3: CAILTSGGAVDTQYF
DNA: TGTGCCATCTTGACTAGCGGGGGGGCCGTGGATACGCAGTATTTT

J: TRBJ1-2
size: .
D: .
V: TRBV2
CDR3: CASIGVGYGYTF
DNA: TGTGCCAGCATCGGGGTGGGCTATGGCTACACCTTC

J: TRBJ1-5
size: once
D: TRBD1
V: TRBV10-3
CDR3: CAIRDDTGGRQPQHF
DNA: TGTGCCATCAGAGACGATACAGGGGGTCGACAGCCCCAGCATTTT

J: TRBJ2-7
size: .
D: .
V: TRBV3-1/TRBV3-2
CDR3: CASSQDNGDSYEQYF
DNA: TGTGCCAGCAGCCAAGATAACGGGGACTCCTACGAGCAGTACTTC

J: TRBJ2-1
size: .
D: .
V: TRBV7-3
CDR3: CASSPIGAPEQFF
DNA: TGTGCCAGCAGCCCAATAGGGGCGCCCGAGCAGTTCTTC

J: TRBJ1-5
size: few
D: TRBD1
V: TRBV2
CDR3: CASSPGQAFNQPQHF
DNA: TGTGCCAGCAGTCCGGGACAGGCATTCAATCAGCCCCAGCATTTT

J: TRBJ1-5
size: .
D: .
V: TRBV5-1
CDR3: CASSLDQGQPQHF
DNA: TGCGCCAGCAGCTTGGATCAGGGACAGCCCCAGCATTTT

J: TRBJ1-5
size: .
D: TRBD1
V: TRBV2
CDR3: CASSPRDRRSDSNQPQHF
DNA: TGTGCCAGCAGTCCCCGGGACAGGAGGTCGGATAGCAATCAGCCCCAGCATTTT

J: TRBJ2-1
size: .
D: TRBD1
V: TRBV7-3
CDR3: CASSSSGTGHNEQFF
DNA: TGTGCCAGCAGCTCCTCCGGGACAGGGCACAATGAGCAGTTCTTC